This paragraph covers one TCR beta chain sequence. The antigen is unknown. This specimen belongs to a study of T cells in localized non-small cell lung cancer. Sequencing was performed with immunoSEQ multiplex PCR; in TCRdb, only in-frame clones are kept and a portion is missing. The sample has 25,000 to 35,000 clones, 90% to 95% seen once; the top ten hold roughly 0.7%. Study observations and caveats: Out of the top 100 tumor clones, a median roughly 52 were seen in adjacent lung. The study found T cell clonality highest in uninvolved adjacent lung, above tumor.

The specimen comprised peripheral blood, sampled before any cancer treatment. The TCR comes from a woman aged 40-69 years with stage I lung adenocarcinoma.

The CDR3 region has the DNA TGTGCCAGCAGTTCACAGGGGGGGGACACTGAAGCTTTCTTT. Translating gives CASSSQGGDTEAFF. This sequence joins TRBV6-5 and TRBJ1-1; 8 bases are a match to TRBD1. The CDR3 extends over 14 amino acids. V shed 4 bases, J shed 3 bases, and the junction held 4 bases outside the gene matches. Per germline, CDR1 MNHEY and CDR2 SVGAGI.